The rows below give T cell receptor beta chains drawn from one sample of a study of cytomegalovirus exposure and HLA in healthy donors. The data were produced by immunoSEQ multiplex PCR, yet TCRdb's version contains in-frame clones alone and is incomplete. The sample has about 160,000 clones, around 88% seen once. Specimen: PBMCs. Receptors originate from a woman aged 18-30 years in good health and CMV-seronegative. CDR3s include the opening cysteine and the closing phenylalanine or tryptophan. A D gene is named only where the DNA matches it firmly. Rows give clone size only sometimes, using once, few, many, or a class for an expanded clone.

>many|TRBJ2-2|.|TRBV7-9
CASRRDSNTGELFF
TGTGCCAGCAGACGGGACTCCAACACCGGGGAGCTGTTTTTT
>.|TRBJ2-2|.|TRBV7-8
CASSLEEISSAGELFF
TGTGCCAGCAGCTTAGAGGAGATCAGTTCGGCCGGGGAGCTGTTTTTT
>.|TRBJ1-2|TRBD1|TRBV10-3
CAISEWGQGRRNYGYTF
TGTGCCATCAGTGAGTGGGGACAGGGCCGGAGAAACTATGGCTACACCTTC
>.|TRBJ2-1|.|TRBV28
CASRLYASGGYRQFF
TGTGCCAGCAGGCTTTATGCCTCGGGGGGCTATCGGCAGTTCTTC
>.|TRBJ1-2|TRBD1|TRBV29-1
CSVGEGAGDGYTF
TGCAGCGTTGGAGAGGGGGCGGGGGATGGCTACACCTTC
>.|TRBJ2-3|.|TRBV6-5
CASGGSGTYTDTQYF
TGTGCCAGCGGAGGTTCAGGGACTTACACAGATACGCAGTATTTT
>once|TRBJ1-1|.|TRBV4-3
CASSQVQRGAEAFF
TGCGCCAGCAGCCAAGTTCAACGGGGGGCTGAAGCTTTCTTT
>once|TRBJ1-1|TRBD1|TRBV4-1
CASSHLQGARTEAFF
TGCGCCAGCAGCCACCTACAGGGGGCCAGAACTGAAGCTTTCTTT
>.|TRBJ1-5|.|TRBV6-5
CASRTREYSNQPQHF
TGTGCCAGCAGAACCAGGGAATATAGCAATCAGCCCCAGCATTTT
>.|TRBJ1-1|.|TRBV7-3
CASPKGPEAFF
TGTGCCAGCCCGAAGGGGCCTGAAGCTTTCTTT